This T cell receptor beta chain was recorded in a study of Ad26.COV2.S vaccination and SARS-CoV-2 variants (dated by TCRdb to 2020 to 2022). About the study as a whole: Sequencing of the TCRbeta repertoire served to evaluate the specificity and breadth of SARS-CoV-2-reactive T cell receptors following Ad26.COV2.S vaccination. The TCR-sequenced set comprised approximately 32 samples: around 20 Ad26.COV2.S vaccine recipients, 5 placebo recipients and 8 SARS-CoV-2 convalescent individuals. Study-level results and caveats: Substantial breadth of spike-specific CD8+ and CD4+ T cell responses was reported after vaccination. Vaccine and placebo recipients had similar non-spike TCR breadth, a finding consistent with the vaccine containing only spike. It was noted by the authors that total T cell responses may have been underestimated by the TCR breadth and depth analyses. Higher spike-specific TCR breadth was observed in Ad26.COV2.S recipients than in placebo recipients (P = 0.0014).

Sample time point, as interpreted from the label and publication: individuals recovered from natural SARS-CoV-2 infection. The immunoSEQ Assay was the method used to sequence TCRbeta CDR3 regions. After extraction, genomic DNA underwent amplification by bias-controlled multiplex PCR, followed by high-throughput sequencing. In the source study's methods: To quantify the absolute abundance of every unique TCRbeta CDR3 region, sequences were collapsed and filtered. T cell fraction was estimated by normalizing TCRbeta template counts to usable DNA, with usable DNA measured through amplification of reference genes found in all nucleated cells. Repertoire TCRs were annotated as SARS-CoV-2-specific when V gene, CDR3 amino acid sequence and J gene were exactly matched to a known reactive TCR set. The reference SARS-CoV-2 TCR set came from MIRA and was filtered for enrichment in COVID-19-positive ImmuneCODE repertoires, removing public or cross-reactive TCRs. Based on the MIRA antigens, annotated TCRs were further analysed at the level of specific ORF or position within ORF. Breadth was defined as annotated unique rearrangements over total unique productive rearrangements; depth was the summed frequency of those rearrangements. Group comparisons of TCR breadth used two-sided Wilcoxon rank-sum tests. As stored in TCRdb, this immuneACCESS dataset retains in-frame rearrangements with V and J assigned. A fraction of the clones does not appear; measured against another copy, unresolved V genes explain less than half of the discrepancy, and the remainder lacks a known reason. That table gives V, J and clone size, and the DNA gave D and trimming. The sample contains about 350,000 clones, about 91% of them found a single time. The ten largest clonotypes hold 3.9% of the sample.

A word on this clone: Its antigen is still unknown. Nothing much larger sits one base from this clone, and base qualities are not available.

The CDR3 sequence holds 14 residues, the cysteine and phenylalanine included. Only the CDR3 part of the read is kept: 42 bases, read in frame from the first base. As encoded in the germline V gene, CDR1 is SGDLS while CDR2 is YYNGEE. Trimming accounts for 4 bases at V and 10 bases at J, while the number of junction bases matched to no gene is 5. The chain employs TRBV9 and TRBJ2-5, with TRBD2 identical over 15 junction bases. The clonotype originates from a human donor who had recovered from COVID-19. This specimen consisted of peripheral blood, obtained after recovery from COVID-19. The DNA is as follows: TGTGCCAGCAGCTCTGGGACTAGCGGGGGGCACCAGTACTTC. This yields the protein CASSSGTSGGHQYF.